Listed below are T cell receptor beta chains from one sample, sequenced in a study of early stage breast cancer tumors. The repertoire was sequenced with immunoSEQ multiplex PCR; TCRdb's copy has only in-frame clones and lacks some. The repertoire holds tens of thousands of clones, almost 85% seen once, with about a tenth in the top ten. The sample taken for sequencing was blood. All receptors derive from a person between 45 and 65 years old with breast cancer. CDR3s include the opening cysteine and the closing phenylalanine or tryptophan. The order of the fields is CDR3 protein, CDR3 DNA, clone size, J gene, V gene, CDR3 length, D gene. D genes are given only for firm matches. Rows may omit the clone size; those that give it use once, few, many or a size class.

CASSEDGRSDNQPQHF,TGTGCCAGCAGTGAAGACGGCAGGTCAGACAATCAGCCCCAGCATTTT,-,TRBJ1-5,TRBV6-1,16,-
CASSQEQDSNQPQHF,TGTGCCAGCAGCCAAGAACAGGATAGCAATCAGCCCCAGCATTTT,-,TRBJ1-5,TRBV4-2,15,-
CASSLSQLAANGANVLTF,TGTGCCAGCAGTTTATCACAGTTAGCGGCCAATGGGGCCAACGTCCTGACTTTC,-,TRBJ2-6,TRBV28,18,-
CASSQEGDEQYF,TGCGCCAGCAGCCAAGAGGGGGACGAGCAGTACTTC,once,TRBJ2-7,TRBV4-3,12,-
CASSPGIHYEQYF,TGTGCCAGTAGCCCCGGAATACACTACGAGCAGTACTTC,few,TRBJ2-7,TRBV19,13,-
CASIPSGAINEQFF,TGTGCCAGCATCCCTAGCGGGGCCATTAATGAGCAGTTCTTC,-,TRBJ2-1,TRBV6-1,14,TRBD2
CASTQDVASGNTIYF,TGTGCCAGTACTCAGGACGTAGCCTCTGGAAACACCATATATTTT,-,TRBJ1-3,TRBV19,15,-
CASSPMGSYNSPLHF,TGTGCCAGCTCACCTATGGGGTCCTATAATTCACCCCTCCACTTT,medium-sized,TRBJ1-6,TRBV18,15,-
CASSGGPGVETQYF,TGTGCCAGCAGTGGGGGGCCCGGGGTAGAGACCCAGTACTTC,once,TRBJ2-5,TRBV5-4,14,-
CASSTGDNEQFF,TGTGCCAGCAGTACCGGAGATAATGAGCAGTTCTTC,-,TRBJ2-1,TRBV2,12,-
CASSLRWGGARNEQFF,TGTGCCAGCAGCTTGCGGTGGGGGGGTGCGAGAAATGAGCAGTTCTTC,-,TRBJ2-1,TRBV5-6,16,TRBD2
CASSYSRDREETQYF,TGTGCCAGCAGCTATAGCCGGGACAGGGAAGAGACCCAGTACTTC,-,TRBJ2-5,TRBV27,15,TRBD1
CASTGDRGPDTQYF,TGTGCCAGCACCGGGGACAGGGGGCCGGATACGCAGTATTTT,-,TRBJ2-3,TRBV5-6,14,TRBD1
CASSVGNRGFGEQYF,TGTGCCAGCAGCGTAGGGAACAGGGGGTTCGGCGAGCAGTACTTC,once,TRBJ2-7,TRBV9,15,TRBD1
CASSPWGADTQYF,TGCGCCAGCAGCCCCTGGGGGGCCGATACGCAGTATTTT,-,TRBJ2-3,TRBV5-1,13,-
CASRGPGHSYEQYF,TGTGCCAGCAGGGGACCCGGCCATTCCTACGAGCAGTACTTC,-,TRBJ2-7,TRBV6-1,14,-
CAISERNEQFF,TGTGCCATCAGTGAACGTAATGAGCAGTTCTTC,-,TRBJ2-1,TRBV10-3,11,-
CSAGQGVKLFF,TGCAGTGCAGGACAGGGAGTAAAACTGTTTTTT,few,TRBJ1-4,TRBV20-1,11,TRBD1
CASSYSERAEQYF,TGTGCCAGCAGTTACTCAGAGCGGGCCGAGCAGTACTTC,-,TRBJ2-7,TRBV6-6,13,-
CASRQPDSHYGYTF,TGTGCCAGTAGGCAGCCGGACAGCCACTATGGCTACACCTTC,-,TRBJ1-2,TRBV19,14,-
CASSEYGLNYEQYF,TGTGCCAGCAGTGAATATGGGCTAAACTACGAGCAGTACTTC,-,TRBJ2-7,TRBV25-1,14,-
CASSPGTGTYSPLHF,TGTGCCAGCTCACCCGGGACAGGGACCTACTCACCCCTCCACTTT,-,TRBJ1-6,TRBV18,15,TRBD1
CAISEPGIQPYMNTEAFF,TGTGCCATCAGTGAGCCCGGGATACAACCCTATATGAACACTGAAGCTTTCTTT,once,TRBJ1-1,TRBV10-3,18,-
CASSLGTAYYEQYF,TGTGCCAGCTCACTTGGGACAGCGTACTACGAGCAGTACTTC,-,TRBJ2-7,TRBV18,14,TRBD1
CASSQTGARNTEAFF,TGTGCCAGCAGTCAGACAGGGGCAAGGAACACTGAAGCTTTCTTT,-,TRBJ1-1,TRBV6-5,15,TRBD1
CASSQEGLAWDTQYF,TGTGCCAGCAGCCAAGAGGGACTAGCATGGGATACGCAGTATTTT,-,TRBJ2-3,TRBV4-2,15,TRBD2
CASSARILEDEQYF,TGTGCCAGCAGCGCGAGGATCCTAGAGGACGAGCAGTACTTC,once,TRBJ2-7,TRBV7-9,14,-
CASSSKIPTSGGHNIQYF,TGTGCCAGCAGCTCCAAGATTCCGACTAGCGGGGGACATAACATTCAGTACTTC,-,TRBJ2-4,TRBV7-6,18,TRBD2
CASSLEVYNEQFF,TGCGCCAGCAGCTTAGAAGTTTACAATGAGCAGTTCTTC,-,TRBJ2-1,TRBV5-1,13,-
CASSQTGTPTETQYF,TGCGCCAGCAGCCAGACCGGGACTCCGACGGAGACCCAGTACTTC,-,TRBJ2-5,TRBV4-1,15,-
CASSPLWIGTGVGNQPQHF,TGTGCCAGCAGCCCCCTATGGATCGGGACAGGGGTGGGCAATCAGCCCCAGCATTTT,once,TRBJ1-5,TRBV4-2,19,TRBD1
CASSYIAGGSYEQYF,TGTGCCAGCAGCTACATAGCGGGAGGCTCCTACGAGCAGTACTTC,-,TRBJ2-7,TRBV11-2,15,TRBD2
CAVRNGAPNTGELFF,TGTGCCGTCAGAAATGGGGCTCCGAACACCGGGGAGCTGTTTTTT,-,TRBJ2-2,TRBV7-7,15,-
CASSGSGGGNEQFF,TGTGCCAGCAGCGGTAGCGGGGGGGGGAATGAGCAGTTCTTC,-,TRBJ2-1,TRBV9,14,TRBD2
CASSPLDRGGYTF,TGTGCCAGCTCACCCCTGGACAGGGGCGGCTACACCTTC,-,TRBJ1-2,TRBV18,13,TRBD1
CASSLEAATEAFF,TGTGCCAGCAGCTTGGAGGCAGCTACTGAAGCTTTCTTT,-,TRBJ1-1,TRBV5-5,13,-
CASSLGGQGGPYGYTF,TGCGCCAGCAGCCTCGGCGGACAGGGCGGACCCTATGGCTACACCTTC,few,TRBJ1-2,TRBV4-1,16,TRBD1
CASSFGGLNEQFF,TGCGCCAGCAGCTTTGGGGGGCTCAATGAGCAGTTCTTC,-,TRBJ2-1,TRBV5-1,13,-
CASSLRSGELFF,TGTGCCAGCAGCCTACGTTCCGGGGAGCTGTTTTTT,-,TRBJ2-2,TRBV7-2,12,-
CASSPSIGDDYEQYF,TGTGCCAGTAGTCCTTCGATCGGGGACGACTACGAGCAGTACTTC,-,TRBJ2-7,TRBV19,15,-
CASSSLRFGANVLTF,TGTGCCAGCAGCTCCCTCAGGTTTGGGGCCAACGTCCTGACTTTC,-,TRBJ2-6,TRBV11-2,15,-
CASRRGQGYTEAFF,TGTGCCAGCAGGCGGGGACAGGGGTACACTGAAGCTTTCTTT,-,TRBJ1-1,TRBV7-3,14,TRBD1
CATSRAWGAGEKLFF,TGTGCCACCAGCAGAGCGTGGGGGGCTGGTGAAAAACTGTTTTTT,-,TRBJ1-4,TRBV15,15,-
CASSDRQAFSYNSPLHF,TGTGCCAGCAGTGACCGGCAGGCCTTCTCCTATAATTCACCCCTCCACTTT,-,TRBJ1-6,TRBV2,17,-
CASSLEGALGEQYF,TGCGCCAGCAGCTTGGAGGGGGCTCTGGGCGAGCAGTACTTC,-,TRBJ2-7,TRBV5-1,14,TRBD1
CSVDPSGLYNEQFF,TGCAGCGTTGACCCTTCAGGACTCTACAATGAGCAGTTCTTC,-,TRBJ2-1,TRBV29-1,14,-
CASSWPGAGTEAFF,TGTGCCAGCAGCTGGCCGGGGGCCGGGACTGAAGCTTTCTTT,once,TRBJ1-1,TRBV28,14,-
CASSLFPGTSGGGPRPNEQFF,TGTGCCAGCAGCTTATTCCCAGGGACTAGCGGGGGGGGCCCGCGGCCCAATGAGCAGTTCTTC,-,TRBJ2-1,TRBV7-6,21,TRBD2
CASKADPLSYEQYF,TGTGCCAGCAAAGCCGATCCCCTATCCTACGAGCAGTACTTC,-,TRBJ2-7,TRBV27,14,-
CASSLEVGGGGYTF,TGTGCCAGCAGCTTAGAAGTCGGCGGCGGTGGCTACACCTTC,-,TRBJ1-2,TRBV7-9,14,-
CASSRSGLSYEQYF,TGTGCCAGTAGCCGATCGGGTCTATCCTACGAGCAGTACTTC,-,TRBJ2-7,TRBV19,14,-
CASSLVAGARDEQFF,TGTGCCAGCAGCTTAGTAGCGGGGGCCAGGGATGAGCAGTTCTTC,-,TRBJ2-1,TRBV7-7,15,TRBD2
CASSERENTDTQYF,TGTGCCAGCAGTGAGCGGGAGAATACGGATACGCAGTATTTT,-,TRBJ2-3,TRBV27,14,TRBD2